One sample yielded the 6 T cell receptor beta chains listed below, sequenced in a study of early T cells in non-severe SARS-CoV-2 infection (TCRdb year 2021). To prepare the library, 5' RACE was applied. Instrument used: NextSeq 500. The raw public reads went through TCRdb reprocessing: fastp at Q25, MiXCR clone calling, in-frame beta chains kept. For every CDR3 protein sequence, its rows merge into one entry that carries the most common genes and DNA. Across this sample there are around 63,000 distinct CDR3 sequences, with roughly 13% seen only once. Of the sample, approximately 4.6% falls within the top ten clones. Sequencing input: whole blood. These TCRs come from an adult who was a healthcare worker with PCR-confirmed SARS-CoV-2 infection or an uninfected control (not recorded which).

This clonotype was counted a few times. This chain links TRBV7-2 with TRBJ1-5; a possible D gene is TRBD1 (6 bases). Trimming cost V 1 base and J 4 bases, with 11 bases left between them. Germline V gene lookup returns CDR1 SGHTA and CDR2 FQGNSA. This CDR3 region has 15 residues. The CDR3 loop reads CASSLGTVGNQPQHF. The DNA for the CDR3 is TGTGCCAGCAGCTTAGGGACAGTGGGAAATCAGCCCCAGCATTTT.

This clonotype was picked up many times. The V call is TRBV10-3, the J call TRBJ1-3; 10 nucleotides agree with TRBD1. CDR3 length: 15 amino acids. Germline CDR1 and CDR2: ENHRY and SYGVKD. With V trimmed by 6 bases and J by 2 bases, 4 bases remained unmatched. The CDR3 reads CAISGTGETGNTIYF. The CDR3 DNA follows: TGTGCCATCAGCGGGACAGGGGAGACTGGAAACACCATATATTTT.

This clonotype was seen repeatedly, ten times or more. The CDR3 DNA reads TGTGCCAGCAGCTTCACAGGGTTCACCGGGGAGCTGTTTTTT. Its protein product is CASSFTGFTGELFF. The V call is TRBV7-9, the J call TRBJ2-2, with D maybe TRBD1 (6 bases). From germline, CDR1 is SEHNR and CDR2 FQNEAQ (reference sequence). The CDR3 loop spans 14 amino acids. V was pared by 3 bases and J by 4 bases, with 9 bases between. Full variable domain (missing parts from reference TRBV7-9 and TRBJ2-2): DTGVSQNPRHKITKRGQNVTFRCDPISEHNRLYWYRQTLGQGPEFLTYFQNEAQLEKSRLLSDRFSAERPKGSFSTLEIQRTEQGDSAMYLCASSFTGFTGELFFGEGSRLTVL.

This clonotype was picked up many times. The rearrangement links TRBV4-3 to TRBJ1-2, with 8 bases matching TRBD1. Germline V CDR1 and CDR2: LGHNA, YSLEER. This CDR3 comprises 16 residues. Unmatched junction bases numbered 8, after V lost 0 bases and J lost 5 bases. CDR3 protein: CASSQEQDRDPYGYTF. CDR3 bases: TGCGCCAGCAGCCAAGAACAGGACAGGGACCCATATGGCTACACCTTC.

This clonotype has just a few counts. V gene TRBV5-5 combines with J gene TRBJ1-1; D remains unclear. The CDR3 totals 14 residues. Trimming shortened V by 5 bases and J by 2 bases, and 13 bases separated the two germline ends. Germline values: CDR1 SGHKS, CDR2 YYEKEE (reference sequence). This chain's CDR3 is CASRLTVVNTEAFF. The CDR3 region has the DNA TGTGCCAGCAGGTTGACCGTCGTTAACACTGAAGCTTTCTTT.

This clonotype has ten or more counts. This chain joins TRBV2 and TRBJ2-3; D remains unclear. Germline V gives CDR1 SNHLY, CDR2 FYNNEI. V lost 5 bases, J lost 3 bases, and 9 bases lay in between. The CDR3 length is 13 residues. The CDR3 coding sequence is TGTGCCAGCAGTATCACCAGGACAGATACGCAGTATTTT. It specifies CASSITRTDTQYF. The whole variable domain, remainder taken from reference TRBV2 and TRBJ2-3, is EPEVTQTPSHQVTQMGQEVILRCVPISNHLYFYWYRQILGQKVEFLVSFYNNEISEKSEIFDDQFSVERPDGSNFTLKIRSTKLEDSAMYFCASSITRTDTQYFGPGTRLTVL.